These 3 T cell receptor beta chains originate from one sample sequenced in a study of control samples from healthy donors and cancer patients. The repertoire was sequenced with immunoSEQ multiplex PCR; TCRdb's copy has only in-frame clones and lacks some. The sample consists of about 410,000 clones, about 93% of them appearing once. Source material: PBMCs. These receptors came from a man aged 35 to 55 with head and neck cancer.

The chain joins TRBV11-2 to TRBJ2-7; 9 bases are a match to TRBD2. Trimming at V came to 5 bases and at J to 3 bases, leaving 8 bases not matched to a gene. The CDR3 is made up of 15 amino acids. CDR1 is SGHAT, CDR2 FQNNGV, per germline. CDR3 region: CASSLPTSGGYEQYF. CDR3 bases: TGTGCCAGCAGCCTACCGACTAGCGGAGGCTACGAGCAGTACTTC.

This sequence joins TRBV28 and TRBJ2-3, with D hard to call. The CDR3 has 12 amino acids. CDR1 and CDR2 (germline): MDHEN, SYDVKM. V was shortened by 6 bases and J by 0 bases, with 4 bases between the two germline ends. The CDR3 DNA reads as TGTGCCAGCAGACCAAGCACAGATACGCAGTATTTT. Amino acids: CASRPSTDTQYF.

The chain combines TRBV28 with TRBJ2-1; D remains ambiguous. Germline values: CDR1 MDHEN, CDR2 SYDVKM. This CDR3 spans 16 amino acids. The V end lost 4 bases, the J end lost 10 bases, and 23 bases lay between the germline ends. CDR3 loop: CASSSQVGFGIREQFF. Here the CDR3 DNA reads TGTGCCAGCAGTTCCCAGGTGGGGTTTGGGATCCGCGAGCAGTTCTTC.